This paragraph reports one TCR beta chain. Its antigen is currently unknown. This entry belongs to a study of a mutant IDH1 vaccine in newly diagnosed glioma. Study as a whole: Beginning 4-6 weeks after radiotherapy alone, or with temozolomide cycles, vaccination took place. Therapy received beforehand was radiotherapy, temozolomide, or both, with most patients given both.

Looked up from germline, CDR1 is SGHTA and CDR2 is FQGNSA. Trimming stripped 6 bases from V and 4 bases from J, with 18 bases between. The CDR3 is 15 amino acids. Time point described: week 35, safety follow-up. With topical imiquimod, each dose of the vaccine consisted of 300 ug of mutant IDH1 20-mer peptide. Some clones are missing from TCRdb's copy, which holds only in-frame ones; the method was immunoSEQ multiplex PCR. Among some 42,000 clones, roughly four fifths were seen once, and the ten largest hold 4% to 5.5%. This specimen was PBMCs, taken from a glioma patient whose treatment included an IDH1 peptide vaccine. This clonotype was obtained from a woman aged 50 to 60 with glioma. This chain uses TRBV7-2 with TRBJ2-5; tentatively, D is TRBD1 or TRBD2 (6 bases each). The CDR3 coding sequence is TGTGCCAGCAGGCTAAATAGGGGGGTCGGAGAGACCCAGTACTTC. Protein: CASRLNRGVGETQYF.